These 24 T cell receptor beta chains came from one sample sequenced in a study of T cell changes during pregnancy in multiple sclerosis. Using immunoSEQ multiplex PCR, the repertoire was profiled, and TCRdb retains in-frame clones only, with some absent. This sample has about 87,000 clones; over 85% occur once, and the top ten carry less than 1.5%. The sample consisted of peripheral blood, taken in the third trimester of pregnancy. The receptor source for this set is a female donor in good health, enrolled as a control in a pregnancy study.

This chain joins TRBV6-1 and TRBJ2-7; the D is unclear. The CDR3 runs 11 residues. Trimming left V 3 bases short and J 4 bases short, with 4 bases between. Germline CDR1 reads MNHNS; CDR2 reads SASEGT. The CDR3 coding sequence is TGTGCCAGCAGTGACTATTACGAGCAGTACTTC. Translated: CASSDYYEQYF.

The V and J genes are TRBV10-3 and TRBJ2-3, with a weak D call TRBD2 (5 bases). Per the germline V gene, CDR1 is ENHRY and CDR2 is SYGVKD. V dropped 0 bases and J dropped 6 bases, with 10 bases sitting between them. The CDR3 totals 14 residues. The CDR3 DNA reads TGTGCCATCAGTGAGTCGGGGAGCGCGGATACGCAGTATTTT. It encodes CAISESGSADTQYF.

The chain uses TRBV21-1 and TRBJ2-7; the table's D gene call, TRBD2, was not cross checked with the DNA. TRBV21-1 is flagged as a pseudogene. The CDR3 totals 18 residues. In DNA, the CDR3 is TGTGCCAGCATTGTTCGGGCCCAGGCCCAGCGGGAGCACTACGAGCAGTACTTC. Protein sequence: CASIVRAQAQREHYEQYF.

The V gene is TRBV2, the J gene TRBJ2-5; possible D gene TRBD1, 6 bases. Trimming pared 7 bases from V and 1 base from J, leaving 16 bases between. The CDR3 totals 15 residues. The germline V gene encodes CDR1 SNHLY and CDR2 FYNNEI. CDR3 residues: CASKARGLFQETQYF. The CDR3 nucleotides are TGTGCCAGCAAGGCCAGGGGCTTATTCCAAGAGACCCAGTACTTC.

The J gene is TRBJ2-7, the V gene TRBV4-1, with TRBD2 matching over 10 bases. The CDR3 is 15 amino acids. J gave up 6 bases and V 1 base, and 6 bases lay outside the gene matches. From germline, CDR1 is MGHRA and CDR2 YSYEKL. The CDR3 sequence is CASSQVSSGSFEQYF. The CDR3 bases are TGCGCCAGCAGCCAAGTTTCTAGCGGGAGTTTCGAGCAGTACTTC.

The V and J genes are TRBV7-9 and TRBJ1-3, with a weak D call TRBD1 (5 bases). The V and J ends lost 2 bases and 4 bases respectively, with 12 bases between them. The CDR3 consists of 15 residues. Looked up from germline, CDR1 is SEHNR and CDR2 is FQNEAQ (reference sequence). CDR3 in amino acids: CASSLSFQGGNTIYF. The CDR3 DNA sequence: TGTGCCAGCAGCTTATCGTTCCAGGGCGGAAACACCATATATTTT.

This chain joins TRBV4-2 and TRBJ2-1, with TRBD2 identical over 7 bases. This CDR3 is 15 amino acids long. Germline CDR1 reads LGHNA; CDR2 reads YNFKEQ. With V trimmed by 0 bases and J by 6 bases, 5 bases remained unmatched. The CDR3 bases are TGTGCCAGCAGCCAAGATTATGGGAGGGCCAATGAGCAGTTCTTC. It translates to CASSQDYGRANEQFF.

The rearrangement joins TRBV29-1 to TRBJ2-7, with a possible D match to TRBD2 (6 bases). CDR1 is SQVTM and CDR2 is ANQGSEA in the germline V gene. Between the trimmed V and J ends, which lost 3 bases and 0 bases, there was a span of 9 bases. The CDR3 is 13 residues long. The CDR3 is CSVDAGNSYEQYF. CDR3 coding DNA: TGCAGCGTTGATGCGGGAAACTCCTACGAGCAGTACTTC.

This rearrangement joins TRBV28 to TRBJ1-2; D call uncertain. Looked up from germline, CDR1 is MDHEN and CDR2 is SYDVKM. Trimming took off 11 bases at V and 8 bases at J, with 9 bases between the two ends. CDR3 length: 9 amino acids. The CDR3 here is CAAGPGYTF. CDR3 nucleotides: TGTGCCGCGGGTCCGGGCTACACCTTC.

This sequence joins TRBV29-1 and TRBJ2-1, with D possibly TRBD2 on 6 matching bases. The length of the CDR3 is 15 residues. V lost 4 bases, J lost 4 bases, and 17 bases lay in between. Germline V gives CDR1 SQVTM, CDR2 ANQGSEA. CDR3 protein: CSVGERRGPYNEQFF. As DNA, the CDR3 is TGCAGCGTTGGGGAGAGGCGGGGTCCATACAATGAGCAGTTCTTC.

This chain joins TRBV18 and TRBJ2-5; D might be TRBD2 (5 bases). The germline gives CDR1 KGHSH, CDR2 LQKENI. Trimming removed 9 bases from V and 0 bases from J, with 8 bases in between. This CDR3 spans 12 amino acids. Here the CDR3 reads CARTGNQETQYF. As DNA, the CDR3 is TGTGCCAGAACGGGGAACCAAGAGACCCAGTACTTC.

This chain uses TRBV28 with TRBJ2-1; the D gene is possibly TRBD2 (6 bases). The germline V and J ends were trimmed by 8 bases and 3 bases, with 17 bases remaining between them. The CDR3 runs 15 residues. Germline V gene sequence: CDR1 MDHEN, CDR2 SYDVKM. CDR3 amino acids: CASHKDYTDYNEQFF. In DNA, the CDR3 is TGTGCCAGCCATAAGGACTACACGGACTACAATGAGCAGTTCTTC.

V gene TRBV4-1 combines with J gene TRBJ1-5; the D is unclear. The CDR3 contains 15 residues. V lost 1 base to trimming and J lost 4 bases, with 11 bases between them. The germline CDR1 and CDR2 sequences are MGHRA and YSYEKL. For the CDR3, the DNA is TGCGCCAGCAGCCAAGCTGGGTGGGAGAATCAGCCCCAGCATTTT. Its translation is CASSQAGWENQPQHF.

CDR3 DNA sequence: TGTGCCAGCAGCGCTAAACTCGCGAACACCGGGGAGCTGTTTTTT. Translation: CASSAKLANTGELFF. V gene TRBV5-6 combines with J gene TRBJ2-2; unclear D gene. Germline V CDR1 and CDR2: SGHDT, YYEEEE. Trimming took 4 bases from V and 0 from J, leaving 10 bases between them. The CDR3 runs 15 residues.

The chain couples TRBV28 to TRBJ2-3; 12 positions agree with TRBD1. The CDR3 is 16 residues long. Germline V gives CDR1 MDHEN, CDR2 SYDVKM. V lost 7 bases, J lost 4 bases, and 9 bases stayed unmatched. CDR3 in amino acids: CASTSPGQGASDTQYF. CDR3 nucleotide sequence: TGTGCCAGCACATCTCCGGGACAGGGGGCTTCAGATACGCAGTATTTT. Combining the CDR3 with reference TRBV28 and TRBJ2-3 gives the whole variable domain DVKVTQSSRYLVKRTGEKVFLECVQDMDHENMFWYRQDPGLGLRLIYFSYDVKMKEKGDIPEGYSVSREKKERFSLILESASTNQTSMYLCASTSPGQGASDTQYFGPGTRLTVL.

CDR3 amino acids: CASSIGTGYSGANVLTF. CDR3 in DNA: TGTGCCAGTAGTATAGGGACAGGGTACTCTGGGGCCAACGTCCTGACTTTC. The rearrangement links TRBV19 to TRBJ2-6; 8 bases fit TRBD1. Trimming took 1 base from V and 0 from J; bases not matched to a gene: 2. Looked up from germline, CDR1 is LNHDA and CDR2 is SQIVND (reference sequence). The CDR3 runs to 17 residues. Supplemented by reference TRBV19 and TRBJ2-6, the full variable domain reads DGGITQSPKYLFRKEGQNVTLSCEQNLNHDAMYWYRQDPGQGLRLIYYSQIVNDFQKGDIAEGYSVSREKKESFPLTVTSAQKNPTAFYLCASSIGTGYSGANVLTFGAGSRLTVL.

A word on this clone: Other nucleotide sequences in the sample specify the same CDR3. V usage is TRBV27 and J usage is TRBJ1-1, with no clear D. This CDR3 is 13 amino acids long. The germline V gene encodes CDR1 MNHEY and CDR2 SMNVEV (reference sequence). V lost 0 bases to trimming and J lost 1 base, with 3 bases between them. The CDR3, as DNA: TGTGCCAGCAGTTTATCGCGGAACACTGAAGCTTTCTTT. Translating gives CASSLSRNTEAFF.

This rearrangement joins TRBV11-2 to TRBJ2-1; D is unclear. Germline CDR1 SGHAT, CDR2 FQNNGV. V gave up 5 bases and J gave up 5 bases, with 4 bases separating them. The length of the CDR3 is 11 residues. DNA of the CDR3: TGTGCCAGCAGCCAGAACAATGAGCAGTTCTTC. Translating gives CASSQNNEQFF. Using reference TRBV11-2 and TRBJ2-1 for the parts outside the CDR3, the full variable domain is EAGVAQSPRYKIIEKRQSVAFWCNPISGHATLYWYQQILGQGPKLLIQFQNNGVVDDSQLPKDRFSAERLKGVDSTLKIQPAKLEDSAVYLCASSQNNEQFFGPGTRLTVL.

As DNA, the CDR3 is TGTGCCAGCAGCTGGGGAGGGGCACGCGAGCAGTACTTC. Translated, it gives CASSWGGAREQYF. The chain is built from TRBV5-4 and TRBJ2-7; 7 nucleotides line up with TRBD2. CDR1 SGHNT and CDR2 YYREEE come from the germline V gene (reference sequence). This CDR3 spans 13 amino acids. V was pared by 3 bases and J by 6 bases, with 6 bases of the junction left unmatched.

The CDR3 loop reads CASTAAGGPTGGSGYTF. In DNA, the CDR3 is TGTGCCAGCACCGCGGCAGGGGGCCCAACAGGGGGCTCTGGCTACACCTTC. V is TRBV2 and J is TRBJ1-2, with 9 bases aligning to TRBD1. The CDR3 loop spans 17 amino acids. With V trimmed by 7 bases and J by 7 bases, 19 bases remained unmatched. Per germline, CDR1 SNHLY and CDR2 FYNNEI.

The chain combines TRBV5-6 with TRBJ1-4; D uncertain. The germline gives CDR1 SGHDT, CDR2 YYEEEE. The V and J ends lost 0 bases and 8 bases respectively, with 5 bases between them. The CDR3 sequence is 12 residues long. The CDR3 DNA reads TGTGCCAGCAGCTTGGGAGGCGAAAAACTGTTTTTT. Its protein product is CASSLGGEKLFF.

The chain employs TRBV7-2 and TRBJ2-1; D may be TRBD2 (6 bases). The ends were cut back, 5 bases at V and 9 bases at J, with 17 bases in the middle. Germline CDR1 SGHTA, CDR2 FQGNSA. The CDR3 consists of 14 residues. CDR3 nucleotide sequence: TGTGCCAGCAGCCCGGGACTTGGCAAGGGTGAGCAGTTCTTC. Amino acids: CASSPGLGKGEQFF.

V gene TRBV6-6 combines with J gene TRBJ2-3, with 10 nucleotides matching TRBD2. Trimming cost V 6 bases and J 5 bases; bases outside gene matches: 8. This CDR3 has 15 amino acids. Germline values: CDR1 MNHNY, CDR2 SVGAGI (reference sequence). The CDR3: CASRPGLAGVDTQYF. The CDR3 DNA reads TGTGCCAGCAGACCCGGTCTAGCGGGAGTAGATACGCAGTATTTT.

The rearrangement links TRBV19 to TRBJ2-7; TRBD2 matches at 10 bases. This CDR3 contains 14 residues. The junction had 5 bases not matched to a gene; V was cut back by 4 bases and J by 5 bases. In germline, CDR1 is LNHDA, CDR2 SQIVND (reference sequence). The CDR3 DNA sequence: TGTGCCAGTAGTACCGGGACTAGCGACCACGAGCAGTACTTC. Its translation: CASSTGTSDHEQYF.